These 15 T cell receptor beta chains came from one sample sequenced in a study of Graves' ophthalmopathy and Graves' hyperthyroidism. The TCR beta CDR3 regions underwent amplification from RNA transcripts. Second-round multiplex PCR came after a first-round RT-PCR that employed HTBI primers. TCRdb ran MiXCR on the multiplex PCR reads and lists one entry per CDR3 protein. The repertoire holds 560,000 or so distinct CDR3 sequences, with under 45% as singletons. Material for sequencing was peripheral blood or thyroid tissue (not recorded which). These receptors were collected from an adult man with Graves' hyperthyroidism.

A remark on this clonotype: A single base separates this from a much larger clone, so it may be a read error. It is likely a read error, because the conserved phenylalanine at the end of the CDR3 is missing. The V call is TRBV12-3 or TRBV12-4, the J call TRBJ2-7; 8 nucleotides agree with TRBD2. There are 15 residues in the CDR3. Trimming at V came to 7 bases and at J to 5 bases, leaving 13 bases not matched to a gene. The CDR3 sequence is CASTSLRGGPDEQYL. The DNA of the CDR3 is TGTGCCAGCACTTCCCTTCGGGGGGGGCCGGACGAGCAGTACCTC.

This clonotype has a count of ten or more. The genes are TRBV7-2 and TRBJ1-1, with TRBD1 matching over 12 bases. V lost 1 base to trimming and J lost 5 bases; unmatched junction nucleotides: 8. This CDR3 spans 17 amino acids. Germline V lookup: CDR1 SGHTA, CDR2 FQGNSA. CDR3 DNA: TGTGCCAGCAGCTTAGTGGGGACAGGGGGCGTAGGGACTGAAGCTTTCTTT. Translation: CASSLVGTGGVGTEAFF.

About this clonotype itself: It is unclear where the CDR3 begins or ends on the DNA, so no DNA is shown, and the CDR3 is as TCRdb lists it. This rearrangement joins TRBV10-3 to TRBJ2-5; the table's D call of TRBD1 was not tested on the DNA. Germline CDR1 is ENHRY and CDR2 is SYGVKD. Inclusive of both ends, the CDR3 amounts to 18 amino acids. The CDR3: CAICSAATQGARAETQYF.

This clonotype was counted ten times or more. The V call is TRBV29-1, the J call TRBJ2-7; 8 bases line up with TRBD2. From germline, CDR1 is SQVTM and CDR2 ANQGSEA. J gave up 7 bases and V 3 bases, and 11 bases lay outside the gene matches. This CDR3 is 14 amino acids long. The CDR3 sequence is CSVDGLREGREQYF. The DNA for the CDR3 is TGCAGCGTTGATGGCCTTCGGGAGGGCCGTGAGCAGTACTTC.

This clonotype was counted between two and nine times. The chain uses TRBV6-5 and TRBJ1-5; D is unresolved. V lost 4 bases and J 1 base, leaving 11 bases between the germline ends. Germline V gene sequence: CDR1 MNHEY, CDR2 SVGAGI. This CDR3 comprises 15 residues. CDR3 coding DNA: TGTGCCAGCAGTTTCGGAGTTGGGAGCAATCAGCCCCAGCATTTT. It codes for CASSFGVGSNQPQHF.

This clonotype was recorded many times. The chain has TRBV7-2 and TRBJ1-1; D call uncertain. Trimming shortened V by 2 bases and J by 4 bases, and 11 bases separated the two germline ends. The CDR3 is 14 amino acids. Per the germline V gene, CDR1 is SGHTA and CDR2 is FQGNSA. This chain's CDR3 is CASSLWTVITEAFF. The CDR3 DNA reads as TGTGCCAGCAGCTTATGGACCGTGATCACTGAAGCTTTCTTT.

As regards this clonotype: Being one base from a much bigger clone, this may be a read error. The chain joins TRBV7-2 to TRBJ2-5; 7 positions match TRBD1. Germline-derived CDR1 and CDR2 are SGHTA and FQGNSA. This CDR3 contains 14 residues. The CDR3 here is CASSLNRGQETQDF. The CDR3 DNA sequence: TGTGCCAGCAGCTTAAACAGGGGACAAGAGACCCAGGACTTC.

This clonotype was recorded many times. V is TRBV28 and J is TRBJ1-1; possible D gene TRBD1, 5 bases. V shed 4 bases and J shed 7 bases, with 10 bases lying between them. The CDR3 extends over 12 amino acids. Germline V gene data show CDR1 as MDHEN and CDR2 as SYDVKM. CDR3 region: CASSWGRIEAFF. The CDR3 nucleotides read TGTGCCAGCAGTTGGGGCCGTATTGAAGCTTTCTTT.

The CDR3 loop is CASDPGQGSAEAFF. Here the CDR3 DNA reads TGTGCCAGCGACCCGGGACAGGGAAGCGCTGAAGCTTTCTTT. This chain connects TRBV2 to TRBJ1-1, with 9 bases lining up with TRBD1. Looked up from germline, CDR1 is SNHLY and CDR2 is FYNNEI. This CDR3 is built from 14 residues. Trimming cost V 8 bases and J 6 bases; bases outside gene matches: 10.

The gene calls are TRBV6-9 and TRBJ1-5; 9 bases are shared with TRBD1. The CDR3 sequence is 18 residues long. Germline trimming cut 4 bases from V and 6 bases from J; bases unmatched to any gene: 16. Looked up from germline, CDR1 is MNHGY and CDR2 is SVAAGI. The CDR3 bases are TGTGCCAGCAGTTTCAGACAGGGGGGTGGGGGGCGAGGTCAGCCCCAGCATTTT. As protein: CASSFRQGGGGRGQPQHF.

The chain joins TRBV30 to TRBJ1-5; D perhaps matches TRBD1 (6 bases). This CDR3 has 14 amino acids. V was cut by 3 bases and J by 6 bases, with 15 bases left in between. CDR1 and CDR2 from the germline V gene are GTSNPN and SVGIG (reference sequence). The CDR3 coding sequence is TGTGCCTGGAGCGGGGGGCAGGGGAGTCAGCCCCAGCATTTT. Translation gives CAWSGGQGSQPQHF.

The V call is TRBV27, the J call TRBJ1-5; D unresolved. Between the trimmed V and J ends, which lost 4 bases and 0 bases, there was a span of 7 bases. This CDR3 spans 14 amino acids. CDR1 is MNHEY and CDR2 is SMNVEV in the germline V gene (reference sequence). The CDR3 DNA reads as TGTGCCAGCAGTTACCGATATAGCAATCAGCCCCAGCATTTT. Translating it yields CASSYRYSNQPQHF.

This clonotype was seen repeatedly, ten times or more. The chain joins TRBV20-1 to TRBJ1-6; 7 bases map to TRBD1. This CDR3 has 12 residues. V lost 4 bases and J lost 9; bases outside the gene matches: 3. Germline values: CDR1 DFQATT, CDR2 SNEGSKA (reference sequence). The CDR3 region has the DNA TGCAGTGCTAATCAGGGGGGTTCACCCCTCCACTTT. Its translation: CSANQGGSPLHF.

This clonotype was detected once. The CDR3 region has the DNA TGTGCCATCAGTTACAGGGACGTCTCCTACGAGCAGTACTTC. Protein: CAISYRDVSYEQYF. This chain links TRBV10-3 with TRBJ2-7; perhaps TRBD1 as D (6 bases). Germline CDR1 and CDR2: ENHRY and SYGVKD. This CDR3 spans 14 amino acids. V was cut by 5 bases and J by 0 bases, with 11 bases left in between.

In this sample, this clonotype turned up many times. V and J are TRBV19 and TRBJ1-4, with D possibly TRBD1 on 5 matching bases. Trimming removed 8 bases from V and 8 bases from J, with 21 bases in between. Per the germline V gene, CDR1 is LNHDA and CDR2 is SQIVND (reference sequence). The CDR3 extends over 15 amino acids. The DNA for the CDR3 is TGTGCCAGTTGGTTCGGGAAAGGGGTGGAGGAAAAACTGTTTTTT. It is translated as CASWFGKGVEEKLFF.